This T cell receptor (beta chain) was sequenced in a study of blood T cell repertoires in COVID-19 (dated by TCRdb to 2020 to 2021). Concerning the study at large: Samples from collaborators originated in the United States, Italy and Spain and spanned both the acute and convalescent phases of COVID-19. The prospective study material was composed of cDNA or gDNA derived from T cells, B-cell-depleted T cells, or PBMCs. The dataset comprised deeply sampled blood TCRbeta repertoires from subjects exposed to, actively infected with, or recovered from COVID-19. The repertoires were made available in a free public database intended to serve as a resource for research on the immune response to SARS-CoV-2. The samples were drawn from two sources: the first 160 participants of the ongoing ImmuneRACE study, and 1,254 subjects contributed by 6 global collaborators. Sample metadata almost always included a de-identified subject ID, COVID-19 status, age in years and sex. Where available, HLA class I and class II types were taken from metadata supplied by the sample provider and were not determined by assay-based typing.

The collaborating institutions used their own protocols to collect whole blood in K2EDTA tubes. Collaborator samples were shipped for TCRbeta analysis as frozen whole blood, isolated PBMCs, or DNA extracted from either sample type. This clone appeared once. There is no known antigen for this receptor. No quality values exist for individual bases; no much larger clone is one base distant. TCRbeta CDR3 regions were amplified from genomic DNA by means of the immunoSEQ Assay, a bias-controlled multiplex PCR. The original methods were these. Nucleated cell counts per sample were estimated from amplification of reference gene primers within the assay. To quantify the absolute abundance of each unique TCRbeta CDR3 rearrangement, sequence reads were collapsed and filtered. For each sample, productive Simpson clonality was calculated by taking the square root of Simpson's diversity index across productive rearrangements. Drawn from immuneACCESS, this table holds only the in-frame rearrangements with V and J called that TCRdb kept. Clones are partly lost; checked studies trace under half to an unresolved V gene and leave the rest unexplained. The V and J calls and clone size are taken from that table; D and trimming were inferred from the DNA. The sample profile shows 200,000 to 300,000 clones; around four fifths of them were found once. Jointly, the top ten make up 9.5% to 15% of the sample.

Broader findings and caveats from the paper: How much clinical and demographic metadata was included differed by source and by participant, and the metadata was provided uncurated.

The specimen sequenced was peripheral blood. The TCR was taken from a woman aged 55 to 70 with active or convalescent COVID-19.

The sequenced DNA: TGTGCCAGCAGGGGAGGACTGCACTTGAACACTGAAGCTTTCTTT. Translated, it gives CASRGGLHLNTEAFF. The chain couples TRBV27 to TRBJ1-1; no D gene call is confident. CDR1 and CDR2 are read off the germline V gene (reference sequence) as MNHEY and SMNVEV. V is reduced by 6 bases and J by 0 bases, leaving a spacing of 14 bases between them. Including the terminal cysteine and phenylalanine, the CDR3 comprises 15 residues. Only CDR3 DNA is held: 45 bases, read in frame from base 1.